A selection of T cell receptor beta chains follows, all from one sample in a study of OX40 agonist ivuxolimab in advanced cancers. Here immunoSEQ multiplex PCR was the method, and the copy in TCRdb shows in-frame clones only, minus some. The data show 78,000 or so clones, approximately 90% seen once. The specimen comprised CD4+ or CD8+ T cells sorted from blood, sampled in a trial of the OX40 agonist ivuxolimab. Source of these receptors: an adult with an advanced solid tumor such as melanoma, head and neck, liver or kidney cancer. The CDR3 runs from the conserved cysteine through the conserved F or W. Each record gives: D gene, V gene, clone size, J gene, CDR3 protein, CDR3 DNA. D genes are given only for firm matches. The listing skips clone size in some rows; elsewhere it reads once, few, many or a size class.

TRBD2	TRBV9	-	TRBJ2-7	CASSVGLADSFEQYF	TGTGCCAGCAGCGTAGGACTAGCGGACTCTTTCGAGCAGTACTTC
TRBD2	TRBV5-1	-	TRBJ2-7	CASSLGVAGGFDEQYF	TGCGCCAGCAGCTTGGGGGTAGCGGGAGGGTTCGACGAGCAGTACTTC
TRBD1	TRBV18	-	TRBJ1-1	CASSPPSSQGGDEAFF	TGTGCCAGCTCACCACCGTCTTCACAGGGGGGGGATGAAGCTTTCTTT
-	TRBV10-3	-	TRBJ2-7	CAISEGAPSAGYEQYF	TGTGCCATCAGTGAGGGGGCCCCTAGCGCTGGTTACGAGCAGTACTTC
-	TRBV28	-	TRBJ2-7	CASSFAGISYEQYF	TGTGCCAGCAGTTTTGCCGGGATAAGCTACGAGCAGTACTTC
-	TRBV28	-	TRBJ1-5	CASIPPAGEAGNQPQHF	TGTGCCAGCATTCCCCCTGCGGGGGAAGCTGGCAATCAGCCCCAGCATTTT
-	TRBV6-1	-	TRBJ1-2	CASSTQGRDGYTF	TGTGCCAGCAGTACCCAGGGAAGGGATGGCTACACCTTC
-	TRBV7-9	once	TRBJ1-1	CASSFSTGPEAFF	TGTGCCAGCAGCTTTTCGACAGGTCCTGAAGCTTTCTTT
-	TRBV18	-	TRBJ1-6	CASSPAGPPLHF	TGTGCCAGCTCACCAGCAGGGCCACCCCTCCACTTT
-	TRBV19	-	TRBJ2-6	CASKGNAGANVLTF	TGTGCCAGTAAAGGTAATGCTGGGGCCAACGTCCTGACTTTC
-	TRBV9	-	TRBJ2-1	CASSVSGLDGYSNEQFF	TGTGCCAGCAGTGTCTCAGGGCTGGATGGGTACAGCAATGAGCAGTTCTTC
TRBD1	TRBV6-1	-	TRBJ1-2	CTSRAPGQGNGYTF	TGTACCAGCAGGGCTCCGGGACAGGGGAATGGCTACACCTTC
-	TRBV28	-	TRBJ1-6	CASTANVGGYSPLHF	TGTGCCAGCACCGCAAATGTGGGGGGTTATTCACCCCTCCACTTT
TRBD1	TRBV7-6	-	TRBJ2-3	CASSPRDRGGDTQYF	TGTGCCAGCAGCCCCCGGGACAGGGGAGGCGATACGCAGTATTTT
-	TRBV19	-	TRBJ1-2	CASSAWIEGVNTF	TGTGCCAGTAGTGCCTGGATTGAGGGAGTGAACACCTTC
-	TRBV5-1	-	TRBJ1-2	CASSLNPGTLNYGYTF	TGCGCCAGCAGCTTAAACCCCGGGACACTAAACTATGGCTACACCTTC
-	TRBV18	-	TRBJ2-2	CASSPGLRPTGELFF	TGTGCCAGCTCTCCGGGTCTAAGGCCCACCGGGGAGCTGTTTTTT
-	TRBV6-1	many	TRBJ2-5	CASSLEGVTQYF	TGTGCCAGCAGTCTCGAAGGGGTGACCCAGTACTTC
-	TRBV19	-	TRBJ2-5	CASSPGQGGETQYF	TGTGCCAGTAGTCCCGGGCAGGGTGGGGAGACCCAGTACTTC
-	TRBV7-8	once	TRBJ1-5	CASSLSRRSNQPQHF	TGTGCCAGCAGCTTATCCAGGAGGAGCAATCAGCCCCAGCATTTT
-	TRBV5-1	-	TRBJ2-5	CASSPGTSKETQYF	TGCGCCAGCAGCCCGGGGACATCGAAAGAGACCCAGTACTTC
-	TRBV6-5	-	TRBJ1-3	CASSYDGSSGNTIYF	TGTGCCAGCAGTTACGACGGAAGCTCTGGAAACACCATATATTTT
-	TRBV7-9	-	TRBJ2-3	CASSSVTITTSTDTQYF	TGTGCCAGCAGCTCCGTCACAATTACCACTAGCACAGATACGCAGTATTTT
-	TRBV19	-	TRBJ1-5	CASSKRAGSIYNQPQHF	TGTGCCAGTAGTAAACGCGCAGGTTCTATCTACAATCAGCCCCAGCATTTT
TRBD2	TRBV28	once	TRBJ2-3	CASAPRLAGGLGNTQYF	TGTGCCAGCGCCCCAAGGCTAGCGGGAGGCCTCGGAAATACGCAGTATTTT